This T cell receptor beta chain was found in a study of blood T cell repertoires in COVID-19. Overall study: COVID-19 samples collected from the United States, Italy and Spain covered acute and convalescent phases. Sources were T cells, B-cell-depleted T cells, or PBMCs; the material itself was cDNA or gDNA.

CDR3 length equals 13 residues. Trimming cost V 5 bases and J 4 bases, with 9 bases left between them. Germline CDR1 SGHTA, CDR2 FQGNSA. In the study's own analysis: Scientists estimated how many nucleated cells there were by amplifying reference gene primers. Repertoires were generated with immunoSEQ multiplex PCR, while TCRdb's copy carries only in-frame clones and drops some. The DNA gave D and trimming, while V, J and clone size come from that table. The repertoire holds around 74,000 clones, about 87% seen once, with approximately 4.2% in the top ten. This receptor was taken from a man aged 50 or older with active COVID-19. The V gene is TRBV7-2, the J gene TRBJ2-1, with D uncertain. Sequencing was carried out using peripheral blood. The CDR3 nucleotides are TGTGCCAGCAGCCCTACGGTGTACAATGAGCAGTTCTTC. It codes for CASSPTVYNEQFF.